The 16 T cell receptor beta chains presented below share a single source sample, sequenced in a study of technical replicates of blood from a few donors. Generated by immunoSEQ multiplex PCR, the TCRdb table keeps only in-frame clones and is missing some. Of approximately 59,000 clones in the sample, around 85% were seen once. Sequenced input: PBMCs. The origin of the receptors is a human donor in good health. Some clones in this sample may be carry-over from other donors' samples.

The chain employs TRBV11-2 and TRBJ1-1; D possibly corresponds to TRBD1 (6 bases). Germline-derived CDR1 and CDR2 are SGHAT and FQNNGV. Trimming took 5 bases from V and 7 from J, leaving 17 bases between them. CDR3 length: 14 residues. The CDR3 DNA reads as TGTGCCAGCAGCCCATCCGGGGGGGGCCTTGAAGCTTTCTTT. This encodes CASSPSGGGLEAFF.

This clone came up a few times. V gene TRBV7-9 combines with J gene TRBJ1-2, with 9 bases lining up with TRBD1. The junction had 8 bases not matched to a gene; V was cut back by 5 bases and J by 7 bases. The CDR3 has 14 residues. Germline CDR1 SEHNR, CDR2 FQNEAQ (reference sequence). In nucleotides, the CDR3 is TGTGCCAGCAGCACGGGGACAGGGTCCGGTGGCTACACCTTC. Translation: CASSTGTGSGGYTF.

The CDR3 DNA sequence: TGTGCCAGCAGCGTGGGTGCCAGCGCGAACACCGGGGAGCTGTTTTTT. Translated: CASSVGASANTGELFF. V gene TRBV9 combines with J gene TRBJ2-2, with unresolved D. The germline V and J ends were trimmed by 2 bases and 0 bases, with 11 bases remaining between them. Per germline, CDR1 SGDLS and CDR2 YYNGEE. CDR3 length: 16 amino acids.

J is TRBJ1-2 and V is TRBV19; D gene ambiguous. Per germline, CDR1 LNHDA and CDR2 SQIVND (reference sequence). This CDR3 is built from 13 residues. V was pared by 8 bases and J by 4 bases, with 14 bases between. CDR3 in amino acids: CASENPSPYGYTF. The CDR3 DNA reads as TGTGCCAGTGAGAATCCGTCCCCCTATGGCTACACCTTC.

The CDR3 DNA reads as TGTGCCAGCACAGGGGAAGTGAGGGACACTGAAGCTTTCTTT. This sequence encodes CASTGEVRDTEAFF. The genes are TRBV2 and TRBJ1-1, with a possible D match to TRBD1 (6 bases). The CDR3 covers 14 residues. CDR1 and CDR2 from the germline V gene are SNHLY and FYNNEI. Trimming removed 7 bases from V and 3 bases from J, with 15 bases in between.

The count of this clone is one. The chain links TRBV4-1 to TRBJ1-2; D is undetermined. This CDR3 contains 15 residues. The V gene lost 0 bases and the J gene lost 6 bases, with 14 bases spanning the gap. Germline V CDR1 and CDR2: MGHRA, YSYEKL. The CDR3 loop is CASSQDGSRRDGYTF. The CDR3 coding sequence is TGCGCCAGCAGCCAAGATGGAAGCCGTCGGGATGGCTACACCTTC.

The V and J genes are TRBV4-3 and TRBJ2-4, with 8 bases fitting TRBD2. CDR1 is LGHNA and CDR2 is YSLEER in the germline V gene. This CDR3 region has 15 residues. The V segment lost 0 bases and the J segment 7 bases; nucleotides outside the gene matches: 5. CDR3 coding DNA: TGCGCCAGCAGCCAAGATCGGCTAGCGGGTAACATTCAGTACTTC. Protein sequence: CASSQDRLAGNIQYF.

The chain links TRBV21-1 to TRBJ2-1; the DNA was not compared with TRBD2, the D call given in the table. TRBV21-1 is reported as a pseudogene. CDR3 length: 14 amino acids. The CDR3 region is CASSRLASTNEQFF. Here the CDR3 DNA reads TGTGCCAGCAGCCGCCTAGCGTCTACCAATGAGCAGTTCTTC.

The chain links TRBV29-1 to TRBJ2-6; D is perhaps TRBD2 (6 bases). This CDR3 spans 14 amino acids. Germline-derived CDR1 and CDR2 are SQVTM and ANQGSEA. The CDR3 nucleotides are TGCGGGGCCGGGGGTTACTCTGGGGCCAACGTCCTGACTTTC. Translated: CGAGGYSGANVLTF.

The chain is built from TRBV5-1 and TRBJ2-7; TRBD1 agrees at 7 bases. Germline loops: CDR1 SGHRS, CDR2 YFSETQ. CDR3 size: 12 residues. The J segment lost 1 base and the V segment lost 6 bases, leaving 1 base of the junction unmatched. CDR3 residues: CASMGQSYEQYF. Here the CDR3 DNA reads TGCGCCAGCATGGGACAGTCCTACGAGCAGTACTTC.

This chain connects TRBV2 to TRBJ2-2; 8 bases fit TRBD2. From germline, CDR1 is SNHLY and CDR2 FYNNEI. The V and J ends lost 4 bases and 6 bases, in that order; junction bases with no gene match: 4. The CDR3 spans 14 residues. Here the CDR3 reads CASSGGAGAGELFF. In DNA form, the CDR3 reads TGTGCCAGCAGTGGGGGAGCGGGAGCCGGGGAGCTGTTTTTT.

The chain combines TRBV19 with TRBJ2-7, with 13 bases lining up with TRBD2. The CDR3 is 16 amino acids. From germline, CDR1 is LNHDA and CDR2 SQIVND (reference sequence). J gave up 7 bases and V 5 bases, and 11 bases lay outside the gene matches. The DNA of the CDR3 is TGTGCCAGTAGTGATCCGGGACTAGCGGGATGGGGGGAGCAGTACTTC. Its translation is CASSDPGLAGWGEQYF.

The chain has TRBV7-8 and TRBJ2-3; 7 nucleotides agree with TRBD2. Germline V gene data show CDR1 as SGHVS and CDR2 as FQNEAQ. The CDR3 is 13 residues long. This CDR3 reads CSGTLGGVDTQYF. The CDR3 bases are TGTAGCGGGACTTTAGGAGGGGTAGATACGCAGTATTTT.

This clone showed up just once. The J gene is TRBJ2-7, the V gene TRBV7-3, with 7 positions matching TRBD2. The V gene's germline CDR1 is SGHTA and CDR2 FQGTGA. The CDR3 has 13 residues. The trim removed 1 base at V and 9 bases at J, leaving 6 bases unmatched. The chain's CDR3 is CASSLNSAGMQYF. CDR3 coding DNA: TGTGCCAGCAGCTTAAACTCAGCGGGGATGCAGTACTTC.

This rearrangement joins TRBV5-1 to TRBJ2-7; 8 positions match TRBD1. Germline trimming cut 0 bases from V and 0 bases from J; bases unmatched to any gene: 5. The germline V gene encodes CDR1 SGHRS and CDR2 YFSETQ. The CDR3 covers 16 residues. Written as DNA, the CDR3 is TGCGCCAGCAGCTTGGCCTGGACAGGGAGCTCCTACGAGCAGTACTTC. This translates into CASSLAWTGSSYEQYF.

The chain links TRBV7-6 to TRBJ2-7; TRBD1 is a possible D gene (6 bases). The CDR3 is made up of 13 amino acids. Deletions cut 4 bases from V and 6 bases from J, with 13 bases between. Germline CDR1 and CDR2: SGHVS and FNYEAQ. The CDR3 DNA is TGTGCCAGCAGCTCGACGTGGGGGCGCGAGCAGTACTTC. This encodes CASSSTWGREQYF. Full variable domain (remainder filled in from reference TRBV7-6 and TRBJ2-7): GAGVSQSPRYKVTKRGQDVALRCDPISGHVSLYWYRQALGQGPEFLTYFNYEAQQDKSGLPNDRFSAERPEGSISTLTIQRTEQRDSAMYRCASSSTWGREQYFGPGTRLTVT.